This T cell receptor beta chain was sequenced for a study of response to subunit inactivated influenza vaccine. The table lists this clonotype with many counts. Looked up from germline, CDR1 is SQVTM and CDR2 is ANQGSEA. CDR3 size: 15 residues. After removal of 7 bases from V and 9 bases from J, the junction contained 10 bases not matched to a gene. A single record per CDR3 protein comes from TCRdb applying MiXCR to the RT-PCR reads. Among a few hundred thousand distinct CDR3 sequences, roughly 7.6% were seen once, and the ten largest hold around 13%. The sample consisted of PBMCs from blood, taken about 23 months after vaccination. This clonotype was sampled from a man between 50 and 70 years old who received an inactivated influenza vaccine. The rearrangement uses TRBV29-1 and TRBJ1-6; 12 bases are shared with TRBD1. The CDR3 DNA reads TGCAGCGCCACTGAAGGGACAGGGGGCACTTCACCCCTCCACTTT. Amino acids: CSATEGTGGTSPLHF.